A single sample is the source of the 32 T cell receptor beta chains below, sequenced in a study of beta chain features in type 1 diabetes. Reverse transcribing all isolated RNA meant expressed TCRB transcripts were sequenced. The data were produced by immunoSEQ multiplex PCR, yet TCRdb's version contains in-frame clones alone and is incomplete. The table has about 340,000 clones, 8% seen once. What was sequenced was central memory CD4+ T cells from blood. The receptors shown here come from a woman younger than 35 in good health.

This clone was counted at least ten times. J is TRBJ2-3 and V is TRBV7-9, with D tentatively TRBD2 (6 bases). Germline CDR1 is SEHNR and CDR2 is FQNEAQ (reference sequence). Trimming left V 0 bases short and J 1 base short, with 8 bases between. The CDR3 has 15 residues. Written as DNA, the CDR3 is TGTGCCAGCAGCTTAGCTAGCGGAGGCACAGATACGCAGTATTTT. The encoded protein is CASSLASGGTDTQYF. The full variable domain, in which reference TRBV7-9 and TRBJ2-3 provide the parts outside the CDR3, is DTGVSQNPRHKITKRGQNVTFRCDPISEHNRLYWYRQTLGQGPEFLTYFQNEAQLEKSRLLSDRFSAERPKGSFSTLEIQRTEQGDSAMYLCASSLASGGTDTQYFGPGTRLTVL.

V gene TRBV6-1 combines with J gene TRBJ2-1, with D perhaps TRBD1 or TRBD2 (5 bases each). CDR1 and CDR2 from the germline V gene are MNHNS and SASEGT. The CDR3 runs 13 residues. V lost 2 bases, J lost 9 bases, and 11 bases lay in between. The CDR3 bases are TGTGCCAGCAGTGAAACGGTGGGGACTGAGCAGTTCTTC. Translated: CASSETVGTEQFF.

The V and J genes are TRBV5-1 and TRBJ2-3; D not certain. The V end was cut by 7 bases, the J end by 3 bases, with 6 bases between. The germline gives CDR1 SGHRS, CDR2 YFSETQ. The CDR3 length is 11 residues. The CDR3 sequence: CASQFTDTQYF. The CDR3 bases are TGCGCCAGCCAATTTACAGATACGCAGTATTTT.

The CDR3 DNA reads TGCAGCGTTGGAGGAGGCAGGGGTCTAATCTACGAGCAGTACTTC. Protein product: CSVGGGRGLIYEQYF. The chain uses TRBV29-1 and TRBJ2-7, with D maybe TRBD1 (6 bases). V was pared by 4 bases and J by 3 bases, with 19 bases between. Looked up from germline, CDR1 is SQVTM and CDR2 is ANQGSEA. The CDR3 is 15 residues long.

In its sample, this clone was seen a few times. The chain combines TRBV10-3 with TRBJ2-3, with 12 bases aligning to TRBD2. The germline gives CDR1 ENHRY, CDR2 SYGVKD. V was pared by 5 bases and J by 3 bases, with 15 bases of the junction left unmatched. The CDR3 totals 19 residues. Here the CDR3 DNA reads TGTGCCATCAGTTTTCGCGAACTAGCGGGAGGAGGGGGAACAGATACGCAGTATTTT. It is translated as CAISFRELAGGGGTDTQYF.

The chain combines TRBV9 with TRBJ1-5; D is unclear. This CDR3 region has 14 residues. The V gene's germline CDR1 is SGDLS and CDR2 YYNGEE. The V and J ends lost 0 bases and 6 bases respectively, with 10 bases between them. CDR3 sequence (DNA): TGTGCCAGCAGCGTAGGGCCTCGTACTCAGCCCCAGCATTTT. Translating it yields CASSVGPRTQPQHF.

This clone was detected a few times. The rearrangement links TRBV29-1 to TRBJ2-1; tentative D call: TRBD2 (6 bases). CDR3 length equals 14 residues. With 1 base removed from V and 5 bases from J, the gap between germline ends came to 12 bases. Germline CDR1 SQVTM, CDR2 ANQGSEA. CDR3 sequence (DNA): TGCAGCGTTGAAGTCGAGCGGGCCCACAATGAGCAGTTCTTC. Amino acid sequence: CSVEVERAHNEQFF.

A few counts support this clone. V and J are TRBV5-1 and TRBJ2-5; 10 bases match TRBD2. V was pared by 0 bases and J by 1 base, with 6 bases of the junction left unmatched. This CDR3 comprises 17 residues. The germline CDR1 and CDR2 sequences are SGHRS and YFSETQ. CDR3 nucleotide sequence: TGCGCCAGCAGCTTGGGGGATAGCGGGAGGACCCAAGAGACCCAGTACTTC. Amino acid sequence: CASSLGDSGRTQETQYF. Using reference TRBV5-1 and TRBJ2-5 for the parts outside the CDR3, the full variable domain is KAGVTQTPRYLIKTRGQQVTLSCSPISGHRSVSWYQQTPGQGLQFLFEYFSETQRNKGNFPGRFSGRQFSNSRSEMNVSTLELGDSALYLCASSLGDSGRTQETQYFGPGTRLLVL.

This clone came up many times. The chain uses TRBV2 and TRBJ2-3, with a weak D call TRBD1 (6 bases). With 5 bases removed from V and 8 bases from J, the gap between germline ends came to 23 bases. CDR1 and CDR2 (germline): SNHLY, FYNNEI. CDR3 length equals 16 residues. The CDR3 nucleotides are TGTGCCAGCAGTTCCAGGGGAGCGACTAACTTGGGTACGCAGTATTTT. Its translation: CASSSRGATNLGTQYF.

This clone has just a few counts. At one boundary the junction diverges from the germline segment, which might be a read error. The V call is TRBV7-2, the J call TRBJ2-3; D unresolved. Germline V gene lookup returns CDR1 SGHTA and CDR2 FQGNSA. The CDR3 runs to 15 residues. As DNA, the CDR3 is TGCGCCAGCAGCCAAGACAACACCCGCACAGATACGCAGTATTTT. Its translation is CASSQDNTRTDTQYF.

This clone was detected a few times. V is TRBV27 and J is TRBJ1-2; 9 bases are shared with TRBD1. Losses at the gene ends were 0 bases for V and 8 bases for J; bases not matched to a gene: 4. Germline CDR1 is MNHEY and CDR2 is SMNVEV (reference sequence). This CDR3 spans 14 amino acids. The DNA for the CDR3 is TGTGCCAGCAGTTTATCGGGGACAGGGCGAGGCTACACCTTC. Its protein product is CASSLSGTGRGYTF.

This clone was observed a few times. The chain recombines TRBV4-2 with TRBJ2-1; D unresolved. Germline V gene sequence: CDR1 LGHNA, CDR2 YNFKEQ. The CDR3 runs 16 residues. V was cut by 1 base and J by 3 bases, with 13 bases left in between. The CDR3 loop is CASSQVSGSNYNEQFF. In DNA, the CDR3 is TGTGCCAGCAGCCAAGTGTCTGGGTCCAACTACAATGAGCAGTTCTTC.

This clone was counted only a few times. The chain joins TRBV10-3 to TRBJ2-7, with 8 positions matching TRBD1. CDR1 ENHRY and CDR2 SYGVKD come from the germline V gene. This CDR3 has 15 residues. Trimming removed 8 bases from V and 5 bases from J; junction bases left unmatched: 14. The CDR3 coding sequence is TGTGCCATCGGGCGGGGACAGGTCACTGTCCACGAGCAGTACTTC. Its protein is CAIGRGQVTVHEQYF.

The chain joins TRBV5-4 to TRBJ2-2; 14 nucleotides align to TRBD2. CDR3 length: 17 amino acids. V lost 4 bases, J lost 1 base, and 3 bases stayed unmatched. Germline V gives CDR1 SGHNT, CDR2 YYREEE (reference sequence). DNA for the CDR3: TGTGCCAGCAGCCGCGGACTAGCGGGAGGGAACACCGGGGAGCTGTTTTTT. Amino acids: CASSRGLAGGNTGELFF.

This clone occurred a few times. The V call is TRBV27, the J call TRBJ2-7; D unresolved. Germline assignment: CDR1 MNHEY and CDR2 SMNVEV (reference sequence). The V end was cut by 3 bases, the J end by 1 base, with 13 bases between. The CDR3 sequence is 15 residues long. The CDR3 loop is CASSFYGGRSYEQYF. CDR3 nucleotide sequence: TGTGCCAGCAGTTTTTACGGCGGCCGATCCTACGAGCAGTACTTC.

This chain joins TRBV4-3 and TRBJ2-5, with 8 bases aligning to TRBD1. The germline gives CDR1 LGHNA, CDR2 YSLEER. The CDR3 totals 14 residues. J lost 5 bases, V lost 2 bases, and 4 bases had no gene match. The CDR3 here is CASSQRTGMETQYF. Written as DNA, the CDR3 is TGCGCCAGCAGCCAAAGGACAGGGATGGAGACCCAGTACTTC.

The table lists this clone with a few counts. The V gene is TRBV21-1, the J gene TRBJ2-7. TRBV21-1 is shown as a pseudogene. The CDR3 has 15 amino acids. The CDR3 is CASSKFRGENYEQYF. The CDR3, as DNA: TGTGCCAGCAGCAAATTTAGGGGGGAAAACTACGAGCAGTACTTC.

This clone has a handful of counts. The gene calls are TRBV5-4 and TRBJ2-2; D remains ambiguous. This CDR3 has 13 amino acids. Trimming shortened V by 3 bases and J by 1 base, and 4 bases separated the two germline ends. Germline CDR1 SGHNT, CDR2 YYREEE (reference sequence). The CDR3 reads CASSWGNTGELFF. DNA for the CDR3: TGTGCCAGCAGCTGGGGGAACACCGGGGAGCTGTTTTTT.

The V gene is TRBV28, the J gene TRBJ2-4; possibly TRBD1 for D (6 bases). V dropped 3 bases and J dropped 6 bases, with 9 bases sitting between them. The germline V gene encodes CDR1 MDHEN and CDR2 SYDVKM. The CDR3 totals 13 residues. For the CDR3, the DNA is TGTGCCAGCAGTTTTACAGGGTCAAACATTCAGTACTTC. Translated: CASSFTGSNIQYF.

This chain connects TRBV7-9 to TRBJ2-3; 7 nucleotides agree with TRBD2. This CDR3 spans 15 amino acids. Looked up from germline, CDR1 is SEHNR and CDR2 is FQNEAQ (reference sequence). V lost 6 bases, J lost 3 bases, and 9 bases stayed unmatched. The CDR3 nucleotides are TGTGCCAGCAGGCGGAGCGGGACCGGGACAGATACGCAGTATTTT. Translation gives CASRRSGTGTDTQYF.

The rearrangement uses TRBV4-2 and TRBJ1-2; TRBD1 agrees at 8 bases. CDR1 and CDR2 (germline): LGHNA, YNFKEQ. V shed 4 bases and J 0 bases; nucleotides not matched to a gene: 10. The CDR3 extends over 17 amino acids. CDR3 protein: CASSPMSRGPTNYGYTF. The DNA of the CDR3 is TGTGCCAGCAGCCCCATGAGCAGGGGGCCGACTAACTATGGCTACACCTTC.

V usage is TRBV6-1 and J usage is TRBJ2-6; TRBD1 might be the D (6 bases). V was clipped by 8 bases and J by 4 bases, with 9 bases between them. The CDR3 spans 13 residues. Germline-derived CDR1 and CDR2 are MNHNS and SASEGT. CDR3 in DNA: TGTGCCAGCGGACAGTACGGGGCCAACGTCCTGACTTTC. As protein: CASGQYGANVLTF.

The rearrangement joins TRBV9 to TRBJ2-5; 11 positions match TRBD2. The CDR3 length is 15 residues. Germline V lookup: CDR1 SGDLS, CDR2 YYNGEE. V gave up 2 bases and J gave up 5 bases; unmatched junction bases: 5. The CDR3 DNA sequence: TGTGCCAGCAGCGTTACTAGCGGGAGTGGGGAGACCCAGTACTTC. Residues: CASSVTSGSGETQYF.

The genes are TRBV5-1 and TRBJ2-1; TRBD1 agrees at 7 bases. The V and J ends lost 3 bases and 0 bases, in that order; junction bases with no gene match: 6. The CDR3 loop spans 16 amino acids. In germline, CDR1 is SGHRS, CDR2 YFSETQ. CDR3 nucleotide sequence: TGCGCCAGCAGCTCTGACAGGGCCAGCTCCTACAATGAGCAGTTCTTC. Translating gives CASSSDRASSYNEQFF.

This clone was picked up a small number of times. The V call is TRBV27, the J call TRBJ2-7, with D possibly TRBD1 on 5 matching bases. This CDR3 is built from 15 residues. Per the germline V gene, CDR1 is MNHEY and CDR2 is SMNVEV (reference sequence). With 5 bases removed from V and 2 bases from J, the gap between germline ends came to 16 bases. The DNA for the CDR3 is TGTGCCAGCAGTAGCCCGACAGTTAGACCCTACGAGCAGTACTTC. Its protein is CASSSPTVRPYEQYF.

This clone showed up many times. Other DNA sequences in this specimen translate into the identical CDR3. The CDR3 reads CASSRDGNQPQHF. CDR3 sequence (DNA): TGTGCCAGCAGCAGAGACGGCAATCAGCCCCAGCATTTT. V and J are TRBV7-9 and TRBJ1-5; D gene uncertain. The CDR3 extends over 13 amino acids. Germline V gene data show CDR1 as SEHNR and CDR2 as FQNEAQ (reference sequence). Trimming shortened V by 5 bases and J by 2 bases, and 7 bases separated the two germline ends. Full variable domain (missing parts from reference TRBV7-9 and TRBJ1-5): DTGVSQNPRHKITKRGQNVTFRCDPISEHNRLYWYRQTLGQGPEFLTYFQNEAQLEKSRLLSDRFSAERPKGSFSTLEIQRTEQGDSAMYLCASSRDGNQPQHFGDGTRLSIL.

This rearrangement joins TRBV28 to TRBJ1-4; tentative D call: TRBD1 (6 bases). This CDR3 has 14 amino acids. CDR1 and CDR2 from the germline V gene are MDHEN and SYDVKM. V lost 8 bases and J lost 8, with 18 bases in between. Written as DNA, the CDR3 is TGTGCCAGCTGCCGTTACAGGGCAGGGGAAAAACTGTTTTTT. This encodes CASCRYRAGEKLFF.

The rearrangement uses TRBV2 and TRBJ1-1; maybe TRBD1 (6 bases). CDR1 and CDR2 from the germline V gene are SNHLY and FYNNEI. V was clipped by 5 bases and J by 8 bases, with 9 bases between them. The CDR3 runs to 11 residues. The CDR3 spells CASSFDREAFF. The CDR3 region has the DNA TGTGCCAGCAGTTTTGACAGGGAAGCTTTCTTT. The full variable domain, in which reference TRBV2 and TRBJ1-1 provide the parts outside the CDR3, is EPEVTQTPSHQVTQMGQEVILRCVPISNHLYFYWYRQILGQKVEFLVSFYNNEISEKSEIFDDQFSVERPDGSNFTLKIRSTKLEDSAMYFCASSFDREAFFGQGTRLTVV.

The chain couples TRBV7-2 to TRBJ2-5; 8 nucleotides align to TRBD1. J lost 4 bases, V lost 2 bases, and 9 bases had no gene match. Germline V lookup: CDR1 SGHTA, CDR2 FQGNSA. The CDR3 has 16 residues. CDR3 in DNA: TGTGCCAGCAGCTTAACAGGACAGGGACTTGGAGAGACCCAGTACTTC. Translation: CASSLTGQGLGETQYF.

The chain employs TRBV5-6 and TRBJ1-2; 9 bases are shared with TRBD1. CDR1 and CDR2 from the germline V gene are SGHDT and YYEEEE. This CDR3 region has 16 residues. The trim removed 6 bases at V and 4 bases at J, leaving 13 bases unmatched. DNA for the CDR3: TGTGCCAGCAACGCACAGGGGGCGAGGGGATTCTATGGCTACACCTTC. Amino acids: CASNAQGARGFYGYTF.

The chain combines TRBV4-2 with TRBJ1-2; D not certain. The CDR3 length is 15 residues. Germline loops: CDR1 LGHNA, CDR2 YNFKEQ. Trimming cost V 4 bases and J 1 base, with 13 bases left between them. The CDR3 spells CASSPIQQSNYGYTF. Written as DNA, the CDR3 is TGTGCCAGCAGCCCTATCCAGCAGAGTAACTATGGCTACACCTTC.

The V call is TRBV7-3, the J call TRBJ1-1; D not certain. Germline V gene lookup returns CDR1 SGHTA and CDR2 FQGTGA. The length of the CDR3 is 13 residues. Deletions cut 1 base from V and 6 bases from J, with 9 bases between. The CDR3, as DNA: TGTGCCAGCAGCTTAATAGCGGTGTCTGAAGCTTTCTTT. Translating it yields CASSLIAVSEAFF.